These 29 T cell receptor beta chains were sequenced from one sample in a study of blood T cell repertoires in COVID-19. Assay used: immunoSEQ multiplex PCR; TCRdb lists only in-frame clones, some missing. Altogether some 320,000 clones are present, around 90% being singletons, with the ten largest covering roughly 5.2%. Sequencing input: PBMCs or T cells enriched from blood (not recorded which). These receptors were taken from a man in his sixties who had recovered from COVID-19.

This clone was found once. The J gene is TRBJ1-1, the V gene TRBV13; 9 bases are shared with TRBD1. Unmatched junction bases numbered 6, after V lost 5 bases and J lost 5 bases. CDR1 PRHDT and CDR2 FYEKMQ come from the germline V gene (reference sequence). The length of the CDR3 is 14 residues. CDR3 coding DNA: TGTGCCAGCAGCGCCGGACAGGGGTGGACTGAAGCTTTCTTT. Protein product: CASSAGQGWTEAFF. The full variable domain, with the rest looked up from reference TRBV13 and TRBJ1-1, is AAGVIQSPRHLIKEKRETATLKCYPIPRHDTVYWYQQGPGQDPQFLISFYEKMQSDKGSIPDRFSAQQFSDYHSELNMSSLELGDSALYFCASSAGQGWTEAFFGQGTRLTVV.

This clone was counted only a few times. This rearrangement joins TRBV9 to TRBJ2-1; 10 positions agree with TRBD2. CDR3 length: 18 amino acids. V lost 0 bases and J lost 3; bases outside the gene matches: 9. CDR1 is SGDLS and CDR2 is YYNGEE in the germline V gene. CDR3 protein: CASSVAVSGRMGYNEQFF. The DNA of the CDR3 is TGTGCCAGCAGCGTAGCGGTTAGCGGGAGGATGGGCTACAATGAGCAGTTCTTC.

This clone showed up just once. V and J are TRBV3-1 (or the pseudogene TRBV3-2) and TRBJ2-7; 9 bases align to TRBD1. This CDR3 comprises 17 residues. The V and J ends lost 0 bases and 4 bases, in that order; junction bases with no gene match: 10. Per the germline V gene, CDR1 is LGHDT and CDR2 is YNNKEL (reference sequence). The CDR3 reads CASSQEGQGIGSYEQYF. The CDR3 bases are TGTGCCAGCAGCCAAGAGGGACAGGGTATAGGAAGTTACGAGCAGTACTTC.

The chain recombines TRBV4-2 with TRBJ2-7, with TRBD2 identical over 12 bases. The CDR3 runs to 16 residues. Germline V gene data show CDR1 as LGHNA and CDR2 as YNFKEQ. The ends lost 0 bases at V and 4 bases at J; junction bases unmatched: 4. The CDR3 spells CASSQDVTSGRYEQYF. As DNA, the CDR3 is TGTGCCAGCAGCCAAGACGTCACTAGCGGGAGGTACGAGCAGTACTTC.

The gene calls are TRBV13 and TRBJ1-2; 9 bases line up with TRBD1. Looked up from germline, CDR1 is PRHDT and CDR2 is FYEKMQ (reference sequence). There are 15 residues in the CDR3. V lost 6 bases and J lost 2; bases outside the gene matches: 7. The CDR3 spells CASSWTGTGNYGYTF. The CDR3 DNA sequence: TGTGCCAGCAGTTGGACCGGGACAGGGAACTATGGCTACACCTTC.

The CDR3 loop reads CASSELGGVVPQHF. The CDR3 DNA sequence: TGTGCCAGCAGTGAATTGGGGGGTGTGGTACCCCAGCATTTT. This sequence joins TRBV6-4 and TRBJ1-5; D is perhaps TRBD1 (5 bases). The CDR3 covers 14 residues. Germline V gene lookup returns CDR1 MRHNA and CDR2 SNTAGT. Trimming stripped 3 bases from V and 10 bases from J, with 16 bases between.

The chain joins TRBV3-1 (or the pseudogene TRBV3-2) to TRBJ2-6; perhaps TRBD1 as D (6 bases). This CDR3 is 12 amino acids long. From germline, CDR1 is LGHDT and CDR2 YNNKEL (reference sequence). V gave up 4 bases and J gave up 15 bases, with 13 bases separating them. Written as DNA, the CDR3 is TGTGCCAGCAGCCCCGACAGGACTGCCCTGACTTTC. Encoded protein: CASSPDRTALTF.

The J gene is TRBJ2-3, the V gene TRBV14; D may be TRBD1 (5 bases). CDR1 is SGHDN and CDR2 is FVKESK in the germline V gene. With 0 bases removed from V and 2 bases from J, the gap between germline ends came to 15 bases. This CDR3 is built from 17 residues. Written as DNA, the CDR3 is TGTGCCAGCAGCCAAGATGGGGCATTGCGGTTCACAGATACGCAGTATTTT. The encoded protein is CASSQDGALRFTDTQYF. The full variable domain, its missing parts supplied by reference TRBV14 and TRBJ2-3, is EAGVTQFPSHSVIEKGQTVTLRCDPISGHDNLYWYRRVMGKEIKFLLHFVKESKQDESGMPNNRFLAERTGGTYSTLKVQPAELEDSGVYFCASSQDGALRFTDTQYFGPGTRLTVL.

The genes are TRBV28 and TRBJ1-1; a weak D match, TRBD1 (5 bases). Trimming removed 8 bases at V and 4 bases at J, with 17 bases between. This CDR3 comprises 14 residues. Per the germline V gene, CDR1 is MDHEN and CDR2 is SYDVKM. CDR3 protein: CASPKTGGGTEAFF. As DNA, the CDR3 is TGTGCCAGCCCCAAGACGGGGGGTGGCACTGAAGCTTTCTTT.

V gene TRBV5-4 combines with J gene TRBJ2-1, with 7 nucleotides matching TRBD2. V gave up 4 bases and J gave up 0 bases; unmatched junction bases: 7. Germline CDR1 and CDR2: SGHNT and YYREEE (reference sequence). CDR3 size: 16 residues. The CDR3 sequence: CASSPRGGSSYNEQFF. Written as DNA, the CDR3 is TGTGCCAGCAGCCCCCGGGGAGGGAGCTCCTACAATGAGCAGTTCTTC.

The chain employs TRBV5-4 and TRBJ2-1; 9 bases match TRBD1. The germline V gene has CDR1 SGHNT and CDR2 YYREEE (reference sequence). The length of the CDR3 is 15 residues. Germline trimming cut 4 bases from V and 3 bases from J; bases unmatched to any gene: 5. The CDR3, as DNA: TGTGCCAGCAGCCACCGGGACAGGGTCTACAATGAGCAGTTCTTC. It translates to CASSHRDRVYNEQFF.

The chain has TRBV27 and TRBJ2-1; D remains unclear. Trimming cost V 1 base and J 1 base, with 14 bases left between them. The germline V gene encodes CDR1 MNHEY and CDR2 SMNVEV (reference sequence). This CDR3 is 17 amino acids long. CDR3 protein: CASSLYPPQRSYNEQFF. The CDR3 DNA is TGTGCCAGCAGTTTATACCCGCCCCAGAGGTCCTACAATGAGCAGTTCTTC.

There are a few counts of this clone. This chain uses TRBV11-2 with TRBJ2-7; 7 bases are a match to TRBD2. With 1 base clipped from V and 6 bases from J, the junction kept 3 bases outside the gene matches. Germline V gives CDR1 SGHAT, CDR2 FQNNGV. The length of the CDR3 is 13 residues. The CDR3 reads CASSLAGGGEQYF. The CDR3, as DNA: TGTGCCAGCAGCTTAGCGGGAGGTGGCGAGCAGTACTTC.

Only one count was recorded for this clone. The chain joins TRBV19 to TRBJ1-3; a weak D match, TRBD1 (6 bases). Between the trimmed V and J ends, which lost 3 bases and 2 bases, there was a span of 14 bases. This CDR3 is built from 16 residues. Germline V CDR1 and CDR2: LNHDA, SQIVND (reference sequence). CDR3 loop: CASSIPTGLPGNTIYF. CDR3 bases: TGTGCCAGTAGTATCCCCACAGGGTTGCCTGGAAACACCATATATTTT.

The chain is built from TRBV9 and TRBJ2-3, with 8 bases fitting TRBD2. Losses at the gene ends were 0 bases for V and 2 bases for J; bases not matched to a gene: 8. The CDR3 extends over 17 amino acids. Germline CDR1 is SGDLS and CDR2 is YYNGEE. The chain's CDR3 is CASSVGVPSGPTDTQYF. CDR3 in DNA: TGTGCCAGCAGCGTAGGTGTCCCTAGCGGGCCCACAGATACGCAGTATTTT.

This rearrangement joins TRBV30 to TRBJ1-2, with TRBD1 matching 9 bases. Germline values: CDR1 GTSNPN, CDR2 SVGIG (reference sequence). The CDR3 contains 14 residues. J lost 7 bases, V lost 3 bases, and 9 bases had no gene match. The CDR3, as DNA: TGTGCCTGGAGAGTAGCGGGACAGGGATCTGGCTACACCTTC. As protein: CAWRVAGQGSGYTF.

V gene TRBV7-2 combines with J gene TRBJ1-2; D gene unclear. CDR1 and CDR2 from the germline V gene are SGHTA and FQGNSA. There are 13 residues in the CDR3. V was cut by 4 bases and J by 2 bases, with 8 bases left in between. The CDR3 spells CASSSTRNYGYTF. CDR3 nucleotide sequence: TGTGCCAGCAGCTCGACAAGGAACTATGGCTACACCTTC.

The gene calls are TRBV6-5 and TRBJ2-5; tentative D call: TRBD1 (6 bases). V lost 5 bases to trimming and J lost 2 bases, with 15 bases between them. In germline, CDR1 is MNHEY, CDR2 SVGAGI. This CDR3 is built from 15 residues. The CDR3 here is CASSTGTQPQETQYF. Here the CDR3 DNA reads TGTGCCAGCAGTACCGGGACACAACCTCAAGAGACCCAGTACTTC.

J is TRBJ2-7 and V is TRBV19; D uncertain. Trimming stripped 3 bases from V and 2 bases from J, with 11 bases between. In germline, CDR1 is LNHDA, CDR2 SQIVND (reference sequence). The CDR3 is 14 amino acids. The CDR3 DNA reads TGTGCCAGTAGTATCCCAGGATTACCCTACGAGCAGTACTTC. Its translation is CASSIPGLPYEQYF.

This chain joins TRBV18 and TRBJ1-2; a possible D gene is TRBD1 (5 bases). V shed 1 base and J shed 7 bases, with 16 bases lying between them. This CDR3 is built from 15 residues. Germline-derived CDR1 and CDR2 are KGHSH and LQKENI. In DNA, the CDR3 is TGTGCCAGCTCACCACAGGATACAGGCCAGGGTGGCTACACCTTC. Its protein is CASSPQDTGQGGYTF.

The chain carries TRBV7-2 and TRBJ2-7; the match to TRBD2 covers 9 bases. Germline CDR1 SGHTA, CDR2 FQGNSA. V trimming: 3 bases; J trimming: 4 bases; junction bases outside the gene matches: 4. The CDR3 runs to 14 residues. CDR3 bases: TGTGCCAGCAGCTTTCTAGCGGGATTATACGAGCAGTACTTC. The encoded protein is CASSFLAGLYEQYF.

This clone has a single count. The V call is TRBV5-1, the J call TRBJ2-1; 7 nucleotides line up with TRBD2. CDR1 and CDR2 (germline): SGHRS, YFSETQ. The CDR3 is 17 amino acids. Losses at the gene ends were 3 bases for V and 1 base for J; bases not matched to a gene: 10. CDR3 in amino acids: CASSSHSKGGSYNEQFF. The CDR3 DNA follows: TGCGCCAGCAGCTCACACAGTAAGGGAGGGTCCTACAATGAGCAGTTCTTC. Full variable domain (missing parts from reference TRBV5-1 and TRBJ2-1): KAGVTQTPRYLIKTRGQQVTLSCSPISGHRSVSWYQQTPGQGLQFLFEYFSETQRNKGNFPGRFSGRQFSNSRSEMNVSTLELGDSALYLCASSSHSKGGSYNEQFFGPGTRLTVL.

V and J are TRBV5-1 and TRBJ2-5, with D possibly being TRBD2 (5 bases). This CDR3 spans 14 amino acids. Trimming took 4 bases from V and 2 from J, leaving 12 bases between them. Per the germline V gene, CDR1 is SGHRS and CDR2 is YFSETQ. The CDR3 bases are TGCGCCAGCAGCCGGGCAAGCGGACAAGAGACCCAGTACTTC. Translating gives CASSRASGQETQYF. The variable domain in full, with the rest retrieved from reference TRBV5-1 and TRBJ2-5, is KAGVTQTPRYLIKTRGQQVTLSCSPISGHRSVSWYQQTPGQGLQFLFEYFSETQRNKGNFPGRFSGRQFSNSRSEMNVSTLELGDSALYLCASSRASGQETQYFGPGTRLLVL.

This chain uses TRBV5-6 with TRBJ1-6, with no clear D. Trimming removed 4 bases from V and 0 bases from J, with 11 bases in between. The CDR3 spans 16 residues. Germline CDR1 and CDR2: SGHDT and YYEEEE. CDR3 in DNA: TGTGCCAGCAGCGAACTGGGGAGCTCCTATAATTCACCCCTCCACTTT. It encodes CASSELGSSYNSPLHF.

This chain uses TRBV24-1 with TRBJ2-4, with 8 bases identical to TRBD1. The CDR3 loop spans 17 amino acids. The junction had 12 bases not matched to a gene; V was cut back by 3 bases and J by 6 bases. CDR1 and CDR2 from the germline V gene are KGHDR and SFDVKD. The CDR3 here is CATSDTDPGTGRNIQYF. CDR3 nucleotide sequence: TGTGCCACCAGTGATACCGACCCAGGGACAGGAAGAAACATTCAGTACTTC.

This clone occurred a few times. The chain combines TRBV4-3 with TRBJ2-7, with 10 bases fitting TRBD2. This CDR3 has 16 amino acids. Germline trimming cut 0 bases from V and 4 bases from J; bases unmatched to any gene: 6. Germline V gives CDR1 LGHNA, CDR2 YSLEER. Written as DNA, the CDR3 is TGCGCCAGCAGCCAAGATAGGGGACTAGCGTTGTACGAGCAGTACTTC. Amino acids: CASSQDRGLALYEQYF.

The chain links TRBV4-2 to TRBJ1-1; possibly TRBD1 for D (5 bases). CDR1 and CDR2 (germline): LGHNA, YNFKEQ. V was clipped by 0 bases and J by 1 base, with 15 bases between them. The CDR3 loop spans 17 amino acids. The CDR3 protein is CASSQEWGGRTNTEAFF. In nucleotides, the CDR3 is TGTGCCAGCAGCCAAGAGTGGGGGGGGAGAACGAACACTGAAGCTTTCTTT.

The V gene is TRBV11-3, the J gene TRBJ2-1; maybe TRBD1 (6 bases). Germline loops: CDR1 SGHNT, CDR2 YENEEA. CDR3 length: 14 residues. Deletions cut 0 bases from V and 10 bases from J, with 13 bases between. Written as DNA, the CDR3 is TGTGCCAGCAGCTTAGAGAGGGGGAGAAGGGAGCAGTTCTTC. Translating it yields CASSLERGRREQFF.

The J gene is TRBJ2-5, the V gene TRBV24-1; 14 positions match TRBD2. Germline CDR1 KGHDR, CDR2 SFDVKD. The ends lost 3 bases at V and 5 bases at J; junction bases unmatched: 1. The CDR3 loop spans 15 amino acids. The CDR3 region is CATSDRLAGGETQYF. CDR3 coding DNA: TGTGCCACCAGTGATCGACTAGCGGGAGGGGAGACCCAGTACTTC.